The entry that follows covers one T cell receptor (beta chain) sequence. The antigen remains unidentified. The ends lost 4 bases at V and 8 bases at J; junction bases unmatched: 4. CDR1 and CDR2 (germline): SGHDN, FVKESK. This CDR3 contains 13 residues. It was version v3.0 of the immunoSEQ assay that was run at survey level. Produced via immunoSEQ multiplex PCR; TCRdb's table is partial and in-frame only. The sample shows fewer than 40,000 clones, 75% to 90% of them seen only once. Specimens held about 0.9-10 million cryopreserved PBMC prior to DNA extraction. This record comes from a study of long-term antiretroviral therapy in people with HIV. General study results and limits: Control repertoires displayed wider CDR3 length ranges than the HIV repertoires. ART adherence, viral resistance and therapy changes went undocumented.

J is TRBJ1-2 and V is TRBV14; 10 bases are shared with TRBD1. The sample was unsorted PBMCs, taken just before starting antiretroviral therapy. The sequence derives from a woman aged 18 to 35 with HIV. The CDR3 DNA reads TGTGCCAGCAGCCCCGGGACAGGGGTAGGCTACACCTTC. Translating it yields CASSPGTGVGYTF.